These 10 T cell receptor beta chains originate from one sample sequenced in a study of blood T cell repertoires in COVID-19. Only in-frame clones appear in the TCRdb table, and some are missing; sequencing was by immunoSEQ multiplex PCR. Of approximately 220,000 clones listed, 83% were seen once; the top ten hold approximately 4%. Sequencing used PBMCs or T cells enriched from blood (not recorded which). The receptor set was obtained from a woman aged 40 to 49 who had been exposed to COVID-19.

The chain links TRBV7-6 to TRBJ2-3; 11 bases are a match to TRBD1. The germline gives CDR1 SGHVS, CDR2 FNYEAQ. The V segment lost 0 bases and the J segment 6 bases; nucleotides outside the gene matches: 5. This CDR3 region has 16 residues. For the CDR3, the DNA is TGTGCCAGCAGCTTAGCCGGGACAGGGGGGACCGATACGCAGTATTTT. Translating it yields CASSLAGTGGTDTQYF.

V is TRBV6-5 and J is TRBJ1-2; D is possibly TRBD1 (5 bases). CDR3 size: 14 residues. The V end was cut by 5 bases, the J end by 4 bases, with 14 bases between. Germline CDR1 MNHEY, CDR2 SVGAGI. In nucleotides, the CDR3 is TGTGCCAGCAGTCCTCCCGCCAGGGCCTATGGCTACACCTTC. Amino acids: CASSPPARAYGYTF.

This clone was counted only a few times. This chain joins TRBV28 and TRBJ1-1, with a tentative D call TRBD1 (6 bases). This CDR3 is built from 13 residues. CDR1 is MDHEN and CDR2 is SYDVKM in the germline V gene. With 6 bases removed from V and 1 base from J, the gap between germline ends came to 9 bases. The CDR3 sequence: CASRVTGNTEAFF. As DNA, the CDR3 is TGTGCCAGCAGGGTGACAGGGAACACTGAAGCTTTCTTT.

The chain has TRBV5-1 and TRBJ1-2; D is ambiguous. The CDR3 runs 14 residues. Germline assignment: CDR1 SGHRS and CDR2 YFSETQ. Trimming cost V 5 bases and J 6 bases, with 17 bases left between them. CDR3 protein: CASRSAIAVDGYTF. CDR3 DNA sequence: TGCGCCAGCAGGTCTGCAATTGCGGTAGATGGCTACACCTTC.

The gene calls are TRBV19 and TRBJ1-1; TRBD1 aligns across 8 bases. Trimming at V came to 8 bases and at J to 4 bases, leaving 6 bases not matched to a gene. Per the germline V gene, CDR1 is LNHDA and CDR2 is SQIVND (reference sequence). This CDR3 is 13 amino acids long. CDR3 nucleotides: TGTGCCAGTTTGGACAGGGTGGGCACTGAAGCTTTCTTT. Translation: CASLDRVGTEAFF.

The chain joins TRBV7-9 to TRBJ2-1, with TRBD2 matching 8 bases. The junction had 10 bases not matched to a gene; V was cut back by 7 bases and J by 8 bases. CDR3 length: 14 amino acids. Looked up from germline, CDR1 is SEHNR and CDR2 is FQNEAQ (reference sequence). In DNA, the CDR3 is TGTGCCAGCACCTGGGGGACTAGTGACGATGAGCAGTTCTTC. Protein sequence: CASTWGTSDDEQFF. The variable domain in full, with the rest retrieved from reference TRBV7-9 and TRBJ2-1, is DTGVSQNPRHKITKRGQNVTFRCDPISEHNRLYWYRQTLGQGPEFLTYFQNEAQLEKSRLLSDRFSAERPKGSFSTLEIQRTEQGDSAMYLCASTWGTSDDEQFFGPGTRLTVL.

V gene TRBV29-1 combines with J gene TRBJ1-2, with a tentative D call TRBD1 (5 bases). The germline V gene has CDR1 SQVTM and CDR2 ANQGSEA. The CDR3 has 12 residues. Trimming stripped 1 base from V and 5 bases from J, with 8 bases between. This chain's CDR3 is CSVEGGAYGYTF. CDR3 nucleotides: TGCAGCGTTGAAGGTGGGGCGTATGGCTACACCTTC.

J is TRBJ2-1 and V is TRBV5-1; 11 positions match TRBD2. The junction had 6 bases not matched to a gene; V was cut back by 5 bases and J by 5 bases. The CDR3 covers 15 residues. The V gene's germline CDR1 is SGHRS and CDR2 YFSETQ. CDR3 sequence (DNA): TGCGCCAGCAGGACAGGGACTAGCGGCGACAATGAGCAGTTCTTC. This encodes CASRTGTSGDNEQFF.

The chain combines TRBV18 with TRBJ1-1; a weak D match, TRBD1 (5 bases). CDR3 length: 15 residues. V lost 0 bases to trimming and J lost 1 base, with 9 bases between them. Germline V gene sequence: CDR1 KGHSH, CDR2 LQKENI. DNA of the CDR3: TGTGCCAGCTCACCACCGGACAAGGGGAACACTGAAGCTTTCTTT. It translates to CASSPPDKGNTEAFF.

V gene TRBV19 combines with J gene TRBJ2-7, with no clear D. This CDR3 comprises 17 residues. The V end was cut by 5 bases, the J end by 0 bases, with 20 bases between. The V gene's germline CDR1 is LNHDA and CDR2 SQIVND (reference sequence). CDR3 bases: TGTGCCAGTAGTGCACAACCAGCCTTACTAAACTCCTACGAGCAGTACTTC. This sequence encodes CASSAQPALLNSYEQYF.